These 20 T cell receptor beta chains were all obtained from the same sample, sequenced in a study of cytomegalovirus exposure and HLA in healthy donors. The PCR employed 60 Vbeta primers together with 13 Jbeta primers. Assay used: immunoSEQ multiplex PCR; TCRdb lists only in-frame clones, some missing. The sample consists of approximately 200,000 clones, 65% to 80% of them appearing once. Sequencing was performed on PBMCs. The source of these receptors is a young man in good health and CMV-seropositive.

J is TRBJ1-4 and V is TRBV14; perhaps TRBD1 as D (5 bases). V dropped 4 bases and J dropped 7 bases, with 16 bases sitting between them. Germline CDR1 SGHDN, CDR2 FVKESK. The CDR3 is 15 amino acids. CDR3 in amino acids: CASSRRRWGGEKLFF. The DNA for the CDR3 is TGTGCCAGCAGCCGACGCCGCTGGGGGGGTGAAAAACTGTTTTTT. The whole variable domain, remainder taken from reference TRBV14 and TRBJ1-4, is EAGVTQFPSHSVIEKGQTVTLRCDPISGHDNLYWYRRVMGKEIKFLLHFVKESKQDESGMPNNRFLAERTGGTYSTLKVQPAELEDSGVYFCASSRRRWGGEKLFFGSGTQLSVL.

The chain joins TRBV6-5 to TRBJ1-4; TRBD1 agrees at 7 bases. The CDR3 loop spans 15 amino acids. Looked up from germline, CDR1 is MNHEY and CDR2 is SVGAGI. V lost 2 bases to trimming and J lost 4 bases; unmatched junction nucleotides: 4. The CDR3 reads CASSYQTGINEKLFF. CDR3 bases: TGTGCCAGCAGTTACCAGACAGGGATTAATGAAAAACTGTTTTTT.

The J gene is TRBJ1-2, the V gene TRBV29-1; TRBD1 matches at 9 bases. This CDR3 has 13 residues. Trimming at V came to 4 bases and at J to 4 bases, leaving 4 bases not matched to a gene. Germline assignment: CDR1 SQVTM and CDR2 ANQGSEA. The CDR3 nucleotides read TGCAGCGTTGTTGGACAGGGGAGCTATGGCTACACCTTC. Translated: CSVVGQGSYGYTF.

The gene calls are TRBV7-9 and TRBJ1-2, with D possibly TRBD1 on 5 matching bases. Trimming stripped 2 bases from V and 8 bases from J, with 9 bases between. The CDR3 length is 12 residues. The germline gives CDR1 SEHNR, CDR2 FQNEAQ (reference sequence). The CDR3 here is CASSLSGGGYTF. DNA of the CDR3: TGTGCCAGCAGCTTATCGGGGGGGGGCTACACCTTC.

The V call is TRBV11-2, the J call TRBJ1-4; D uncertain. V shed 3 bases and J shed 6 bases, with 17 bases lying between them. The germline V gene has CDR1 SGHAT and CDR2 FQNNGV. This CDR3 has 16 residues. The CDR3 DNA reads TGTGCCAGCAGCTTTTGGCCCTTCCCCCAAGATGAAAAACTGTTTTTT. Encoded protein: CASSFWPFPQDEKLFF.

The J gene is TRBJ1-1, the V gene TRBV6-1; perhaps TRBD1 as D (6 bases). In germline, CDR1 is MNHNS, CDR2 SASEGT. The CDR3 runs 13 residues. Deletions cut 7 bases from V and 5 bases from J, with 14 bases between. The CDR3 DNA reads TGTGCCAGCAAGGGACAAGGGAAGACTGAAGCTTTCTTT. Encoded protein: CASKGQGKTEAFF.

The CDR3 bases are TGCGCCAGCTTCAACCCCGGCGGATATGTTGGCTACACCTTC. Residues: CASFNPGGYVGYTF. The chain combines TRBV23-1 with TRBJ1-2; the D is unclear. TRBV23-1 is designated an ORF whose function remains uncertain. V was trimmed by 8 bases and J by 7 bases, leaving 20 bases between them. The CDR3 consists of 14 residues.

V and J are TRBV5-4 and TRBJ2-7; 11 bases map to TRBD2. Germline V CDR1 and CDR2: SGHNT, YYREEE (reference sequence). The J segment lost 0 bases and the V segment lost 1 base, leaving 6 bases of the junction unmatched. The CDR3 spans 17 residues. In nucleotides, the CDR3 is TGTGCCAGCAGCTTGTTGTCTAGCGGGAGGAGCTCCTACGAGCAGTACTTC. Its protein product is CASSLLSSGRSSYEQYF.

This chain uses TRBV6-5 with TRBJ2-2, with D maybe TRBD2 (6 bases). The germline CDR1 and CDR2 sequences are MNHEY and SVGAGI. Trimming left V 5 bases short and J 6 bases short, with 13 bases between. The CDR3 length is 14 residues. CDR3 nucleotides: TGTGCCAGCAGTATGGAGGGTTGGTCCGGGGAGCTGTTTTTT. It is translated as CASSMEGWSGELFF.

The chain recombines TRBV11-2 with TRBJ2-7, with TRBD1 as a possible D gene (5 bases). From germline, CDR1 is SGHAT and CDR2 FQNNGV. There are 13 residues in the CDR3. Trimming removed 2 bases at V and 2 bases at J, with 7 bases between. The CDR3 protein is CASSLKGPYEQYF. The DNA of the CDR3 is TGTGCCAGCAGCTTAAAGGGGCCCTACGAGCAGTACTTC.

The rearrangement joins TRBV27 to TRBJ1-5; TRBD1 aligns across 7 bases. Trimming cost V 5 bases and J 2 bases; bases outside gene matches: 3. Germline CDR1 reads MNHEY; CDR2 reads SMNVEV (reference sequence). This CDR3 is built from 14 residues. The CDR3: CASSGTGGNQPQHF. CDR3 DNA: TGTGCCAGCAGTGGCACAGGGGGCAATCAGCCCCAGCATTTT.

Only a few counts were recorded for this clone. The chain carries TRBV5-6 and TRBJ2-2; possibly TRBD1 for D (6 bases). V lost 1 base and J 5 bases, leaving 12 bases between the germline ends. Germline V CDR1 and CDR2: SGHDT, YYEEEE. The CDR3 consists of 15 residues. DNA of the CDR3: TGTGCCAGCAGCTTGCCAAAACAGGGAACCGGGGAGCTGTTTTTT. It is translated as CASSLPKQGTGELFF.

This clone has a single count. DNA for the CDR3: TGTGCCAGAAGCGAACAGGGGAACAATCAGCCCCAGCATTTT. As protein: CARSEQGNNQPQHF. The V call is TRBV5-3, the J call TRBJ1-5; 7 positions agree with TRBD1. TRBV5-3 is identified as an open reading frame with a role that is uncertain. Trimming cost V 4 bases and J 3 bases; bases outside gene matches: 4. The CDR3 runs to 14 residues.

This chain connects TRBV6-1 to TRBJ2-4, with TRBD2 identical over 7 bases. The CDR3 totals 15 residues. In germline, CDR1 is MNHNS, CDR2 SASEGT. Trimming removed 7 bases from V and 0 bases from J; junction bases left unmatched: 6. The CDR3 nucleotides read TGTGCCAGCACCAGCGGGATATCAGCCAAAAACATTCAGTACTTC. It encodes CASTSGISAKNIQYF.

Only a few counts were recorded for this clone. The chain carries TRBV4-3 and TRBJ1-1, with D possibly matching TRBD1 (5 bases). Germline-derived CDR1 and CDR2 are LGHNA and YSLEER. The length of the CDR3 is 16 residues. Trimming removed 0 bases at V and 3 bases at J, with 14 bases between. CDR3 amino acids: CASSQDRVGAYTEAFF. The CDR3 region has the DNA TGCGCCAGCAGCCAAGATCGGGTTGGGGCGTACACTGAAGCTTTCTTT.

The chain employs TRBV7-2 and TRBJ2-4, with a tentative D call TRBD1 (7 bases). Germline loops: CDR1 SGHTA, CDR2 FQGNSA. The CDR3 consists of 16 residues. Trimming removed 5 bases from V and 10 bases from J, with 24 bases in between. CDR3 coding DNA: TGTGCCAGCAGCCGAACAGGGGACTCCCCTAGGGGGATTCAGTACTTC. Translating it yields CASSRTGDSPRGIQYF.

The rearrangement uses TRBV28 and TRBJ1-4, with no clear D. Trimming removed 3 bases from V and 8 bases from J, with 10 bases in between. This CDR3 is built from 13 residues. CDR1 MDHEN and CDR2 SYDVKM come from the germline V gene. The CDR3 DNA reads TGTGCCAGCAGTTTTCAGGTTTGGGAAAAACTGTTTTTT. Amino acids: CASSFQVWEKLFF.

The chain has TRBV7-2 and TRBJ2-7; 14 bases fit TRBD2. The CDR3 covers 17 residues. The V gene end was trimmed by 2 bases and the J gene end by 5 bases; junction bases not matched to a gene: 8. Germline loops: CDR1 SGHTA, CDR2 FQGNSA. The CDR3 loop is CASSLTRLAGGFNEQYF. The CDR3 DNA reads as TGTGCCAGCAGCTTAACCCGACTAGCGGGAGGGTTCAACGAGCAGTACTTC.

V and J are TRBV6-1 and TRBJ2-7, with a tentative D call TRBD1 (9 bases). V lost 3 bases, J lost 1 base, and 16 bases lay in between. The CDR3 sequence is 16 residues long. From germline, CDR1 is MNHNS and CDR2 SASEGT. CDR3 sequence: CASSDGGDRESYEQYF. The CDR3 DNA is TGTGCCAGCAGTGACGGGGGGGACAGGGAATCCTACGAGCAGTACTTC.

This clone was seen more than once but under ten times. V usage is TRBV10-2 and J usage is TRBJ2-7, with TRBD1 identical over 10 bases. J was trimmed by 6 bases and V by 5 bases; bases with no gene match: 4. The CDR3 sequence is 13 residues long. Germline V gene lookup returns CDR1 WSHSY and CDR2 SAAADI. The CDR3 loop is CASSQGQGLEQYF. The CDR3 bases are TGCGCCAGCAGTCAGGGACAGGGGCTCGAGCAGTACTTC.